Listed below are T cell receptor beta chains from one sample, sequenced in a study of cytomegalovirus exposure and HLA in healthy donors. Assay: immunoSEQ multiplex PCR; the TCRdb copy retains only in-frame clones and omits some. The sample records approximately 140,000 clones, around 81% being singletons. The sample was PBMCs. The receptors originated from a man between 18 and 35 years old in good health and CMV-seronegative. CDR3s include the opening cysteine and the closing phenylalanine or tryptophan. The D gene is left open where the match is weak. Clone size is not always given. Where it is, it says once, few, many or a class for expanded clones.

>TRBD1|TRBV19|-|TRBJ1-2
CASNGQGARGYTF
TGTGCCAGTAATGGGCAGGGGGCGCGTGGCTACACCTTC
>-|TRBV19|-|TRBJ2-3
CASSIRGDNTQYF
TGTGCCAGTAGTATCCGGGGAGACAATACGCAGTATTTT
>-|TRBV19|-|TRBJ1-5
CASSRQQTNQPQHF
TGTGCCAGTAGTAGGCAACAGACCAATCAGCCCCAGCATTTT
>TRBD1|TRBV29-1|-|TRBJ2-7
CSVDMQGAPYEQYF
TGCAGCGTAGACATGCAGGGGGCCCCCTACGAGCAGTACTTC
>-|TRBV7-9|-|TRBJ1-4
CASSPPIATNEKLFF
TGTGCCAGCAGCCCCCCCATTGCAACTAATGAAAAACTGTTTTTT
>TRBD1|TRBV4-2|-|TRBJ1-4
CASNLKARGWHNEKLFF
TGTGCCAGCAACCTTAAAGCCAGGGGGTGGCATAATGAAAAACTGTTTTTT
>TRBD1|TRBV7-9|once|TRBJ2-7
CASSSRQGGALYF
TGTGCCAGCAGCTCCCGACAGGGGGGCGCCCTGTACTTC
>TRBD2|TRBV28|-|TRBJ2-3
CASSFPLAGGSTDTQYF
TGTGCCAGCAGCTTTCCCCTAGCGGGGGGGAGCACAGATACGCAGTATTTT
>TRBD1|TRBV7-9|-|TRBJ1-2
CASSFGQGLIYGYTF
TGTGCCAGCAGCTTCGGACAGGGCTTAATCTATGGCTACACCTTC
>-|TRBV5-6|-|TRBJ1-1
CASSFAVEAFF
TGTGCCAGCAGCTTTGCAGTTGAAGCTTTCTTT
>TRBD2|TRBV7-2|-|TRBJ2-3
CASSFKAGGNTDTQYF
TGTGCCAGCAGCTTTAAAGCGGGGGGAAACACAGATACGCAGTATTTT
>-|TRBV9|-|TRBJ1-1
CASSPGARILNTEAFF
TGTGCCAGCAGCCCTGGGGCGCGGATACTAAACACTGAAGCTTTCTTT
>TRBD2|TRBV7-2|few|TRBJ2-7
CASSLVGGGSSYEQYF
TGTGCCAGCAGCTTAGTGGGCGGGGGGAGCTCCTACGAGCAGTACTTC
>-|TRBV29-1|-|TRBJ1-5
CSVDAGGDQPQHF
TGCAGCGTTGATGCGGGGGGGGATCAGCCCCAGCATTTT
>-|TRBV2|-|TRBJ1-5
CASRKNRPGSNQPQHF
TGTGCCAGCAGAAAAAACCGGCCGGGGAGCAATCAGCCCCAGCATTTT
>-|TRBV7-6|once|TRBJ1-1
CASSPQTESNTEAFF
TGTGCCAGCAGCCCCCAGACAGAGTCTAACACTGAAGCTTTCTTT
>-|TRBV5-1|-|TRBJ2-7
CASNGGQEQYF
TGCGCCAGCAATGGAGGTCAAGAGCAGTACTTC